This TCR beta chain was retrieved from a study of identifying expanded T cells in peripheral blood. Study-level points and caveats: Differentially abundant clones: 0.95 to 1.5 between replicates, 16.4 at roughly 13 days, approximately 19 at four.

Collection occurred without any documented infections or immune events in donors. On this clone itself: The antigen is undetermined.

The CDR3 length is 16 residues. With 5 bases removed from V and 5 bases from J, the gap between germline ends came to 20 bases. The germline gives CDR1 SGHNT, CDR2 YENEEA. Here immunoSEQ multiplex PCR was the method, and the copy in TCRdb shows in-frame clones only, minus some. The data contain over 90,000 clones, around 88% of them singletons. The clonotype was recovered from a person aged 18 to 75 in good health. J is TRBJ2-3 and V is TRBV11-3; perhaps TRBD1 as D (6 bases). The sample taken for sequencing was blood. The CDR3 protein is CASSPSSWTDQDTQYF. In nucleotides, the CDR3 is TGTGCCAGCAGCCCCTCGTCATGGACAGACCAAGATACGCAGTATTTT. The whole variable domain, filled in from reference TRBV11-3 and TRBJ2-3, reads EAGVVQSPRYKIIEKKQPVAFWCNPISGHNTLYWYLQNLGQGPELLIRYENEEAVDDSQLPKDRFSAERLKGVDSTLKIQPAELGDSAVYLCASSPSSWTDQDTQYFGPGTRLTVL.